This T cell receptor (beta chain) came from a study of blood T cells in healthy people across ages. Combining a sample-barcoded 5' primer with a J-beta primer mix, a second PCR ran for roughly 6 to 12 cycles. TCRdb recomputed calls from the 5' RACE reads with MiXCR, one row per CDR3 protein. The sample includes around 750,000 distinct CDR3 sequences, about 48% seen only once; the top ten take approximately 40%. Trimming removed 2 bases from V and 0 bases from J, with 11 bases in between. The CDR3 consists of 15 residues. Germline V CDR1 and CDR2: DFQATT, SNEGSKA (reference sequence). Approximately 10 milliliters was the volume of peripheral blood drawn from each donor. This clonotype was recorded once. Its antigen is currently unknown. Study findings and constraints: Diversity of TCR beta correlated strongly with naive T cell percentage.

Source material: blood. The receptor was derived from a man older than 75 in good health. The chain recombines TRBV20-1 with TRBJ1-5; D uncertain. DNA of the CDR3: TGCAGTGCTAGAACCAGGACGAATAGCAATCAGCCCCAGCATTTT. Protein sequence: CSARTRTNSNQPQHF.